Each of the 32 T cell receptor beta chains below was sequenced from the same sample in a study of OX40 agonist ivuxolimab in advanced cancers. Assay: immunoSEQ multiplex PCR; the TCRdb copy retains only in-frame clones and omits some. The sample shows approximately 87,000 clones, around nine tenths of them seen only once. The material was CD4+ or CD8+ T cells sorted from blood, obtained in a trial of the OX40 agonist ivuxolimab. The receptors shown here come from an adult with an advanced solid tumor such as melanoma, head and neck, liver or kidney cancer.

V and J are TRBV19 and TRBJ2-1; D is tentatively TRBD1 or TRBD2 (5 bases each). Germline V CDR1 and CDR2: LNHDA, SQIVND (reference sequence). The V end lost 7 bases, the J end lost 7 bases, and 23 bases lay between the germline ends. This CDR3 spans 16 amino acids. CDR3 protein: CASTPFTGPERNEQFF. In DNA, the CDR3 is TGTGCCAGTACCCCGTTTACGGGACCCGAACGGAATGAGCAGTTCTTC.

The chain combines TRBV2 with TRBJ1-1; D ambiguous. Germline assignment: CDR1 SNHLY and CDR2 FYNNEI. The CDR3 has 13 amino acids. V lost 4 bases and J lost 0, with 6 bases in between. CDR3 sequence (DNA): TGTGCCAGCAGTGCCAGCATGAACACTGAAGCTTTCTTT. Its protein product is CASSASMNTEAFF. The whole variable domain, filled in from reference TRBV2 and TRBJ1-1, reads EPEVTQTPSHQVTQMGQEVILRCVPISNHLYFYWYRQILGQKVEFLVSFYNNEISEKSEIFDDQFSVERPDGSNFTLKIRSTKLEDSAMYFCASSASMNTEAFFGQGTRLTVV.

The CDR3 spells CASSSGGADTQYF. CDR3 bases: TGTGCCAGTAGTAGTGGGGGGGCAGATACGCAGTATTTT. This chain joins TRBV19 and TRBJ2-3; 7 bases match TRBD2. Looked up from germline, CDR1 is LNHDA and CDR2 is SQIVND (reference sequence). This CDR3 region has 13 residues. V was pared by 4 bases and J by 4 bases, with 2 bases of the junction left unmatched. Full variable domain (missing parts from reference TRBV19 and TRBJ2-3): DGGITQSPKYLFRKEGQNVTLSCEQNLNHDAMYWYRQDPGQGLRLIYYSQIVNDFQKGDIAEGYSVSREKKESFPLTVTSAQKNPTAFYLCASSSGGADTQYFGPGTRLTVL.

The chain has TRBV4-3 and TRBJ2-7, with D possibly being TRBD1 (6 bases). This CDR3 contains 14 residues. Germline CDR1 and CDR2: LGHNA and YSLEER. The V end was cut by 0 bases, the J end by 3 bases, with 9 bases between. The CDR3 protein is CASSQDPRGYEQYF. The CDR3 nucleotides read TGCGCCAGCAGCCAAGACCCCAGGGGCTACGAGCAGTACTTC.

The V gene is TRBV29-1, the J gene TRBJ2-7; D is perhaps TRBD1 or TRBD2 (5 bases each). V was clipped by 2 bases and J by 3 bases, with 17 bases between them. Germline V CDR1 and CDR2: SQVTM, ANQGSEA. The CDR3 covers 15 residues. The CDR3 DNA follows: TGCAGCGTTGAAACGGAGCGAGGGACCTACTACGAGCAGTACTTC. This gives the protein CSVETERGTYYEQYF.

V usage is TRBV6-6 and J usage is TRBJ1-5; the D is unclear. Trimming left V 2 bases short and J 7 bases short, with 6 bases between. Per the germline V gene, CDR1 is MNHNY and CDR2 is SVGAGI (reference sequence). The CDR3 runs 12 residues. In DNA, the CDR3 is TGTGCCAGCAGTTACCAAAGGCAGCCCCAGCATTTT. It codes for CASSYQRQPQHF.

V usage is TRBV7-2 and J usage is TRBJ2-3; 9 bases map to TRBD2. The CDR3 is 17 amino acids. Germline trimming cut 4 bases from V and 4 bases from J; bases unmatched to any gene: 12. The germline V gene encodes CDR1 SGHTA and CDR2 FQGNSA. CDR3 protein: CASSSPPGLAIPDTQYF. The CDR3 region has the DNA TGTGCCAGCAGCTCGCCTCCGGGACTAGCTATCCCAGATACGCAGTATTTT.

This chain uses TRBV28 with TRBJ2-7, with D possibly being TRBD2 (5 bases). The CDR3 consists of 15 residues. Germline V gene data show CDR1 as MDHEN and CDR2 as SYDVKM. Trimming removed 2 bases at V and 4 bases at J, with 15 bases between. The CDR3 region has the DNA TGTGCCAGCAGTTTAAGGTCACGGGGTACGTACGAGCAGTACTTC. Protein: CASSLRSRGTYEQYF.

This clone was detected only once. The gene calls are TRBV11-2 and TRBJ2-1; TRBD2 matches at 9 bases. The junction had 0 bases not matched to a gene; V was cut back by 1 base and J by 2 bases. This CDR3 spans 15 amino acids. CDR1 and CDR2 from the germline V gene are SGHAT and FQNNGV. CDR3 DNA sequence: TGTGCCAGCAGCTTAGGCGGGAGGGCCTACAATGAGCAGTTCTTC. This translates into CASSLGGRAYNEQFF.

This sequence joins TRBV19 and TRBJ2-7; 7 nucleotides line up with TRBD1. The V segment lost 3 bases and the J segment 0 bases; nucleotides outside the gene matches: 5. The CDR3 runs to 15 residues. Germline V gives CDR1 LNHDA, CDR2 SQIVND (reference sequence). CDR3 protein: CASSMGQLSSYEQYF. The CDR3 region has the DNA TGTGCCAGTAGTATGGGACAGCTTAGCTCCTACGAGCAGTACTTC.

This chain joins TRBV7-9 and TRBJ1-1; weak D call: TRBD1 (5 bases). V lost 0 bases and J lost 6, with 14 bases in between. Germline CDR1 SEHNR, CDR2 FQNEAQ (reference sequence). The CDR3 runs to 15 residues. This chain's CDR3 is CASSLARNRRSEAFF. For the CDR3, the DNA is TGTGCCAGCAGCTTAGCGCGTAACAGGCGGTCTGAAGCTTTCTTT.

The rearrangement links TRBV6-1 to TRBJ2-5; tentative D call: TRBD1 (6 bases). The germline gives CDR1 MNHNS, CDR2 SASEGT. CDR3 length equals 14 residues. Trimming left V 7 bases short and J 5 bases short, with 17 bases between. CDR3 sequence reads: CASTPGQQGETQYF. DNA for the CDR3: TGTGCCAGCACCCCCGGACAGCAGGGGGAGACCCAGTACTTC.

The chain joins TRBV18 to TRBJ2-1; a weak D match, TRBD1 (6 bases). V lost 2 bases to trimming and J lost 9 bases, with 14 bases between them. Germline loops: CDR1 KGHSH, CDR2 LQKENI. The CDR3 totals 14 residues. The CDR3 loop is CASSPMGALGEQFF. As DNA, the CDR3 is TGTGCCAGCTCACCAATGGGGGCTCTGGGTGAGCAGTTCTTC.

The chain carries TRBV11-3 and TRBJ2-7; 10 positions match TRBD1. Losses at the gene ends were 0 bases for V and 0 bases for J; bases not matched to a gene: 2. CDR3 size: 16 residues. Germline loops: CDR1 SGHNT, CDR2 YENEEA. DNA for the CDR3: TGTGCCAGCAGCTTAGAAAGGACAGGGGGCTCCTACGAGCAGTACTTC. Translated, it gives CASSLERTGGSYEQYF. Filled out from reference TRBV11-3 and TRBJ2-7, the complete variable domain reads EAGVVQSPRYKIIEKKQPVAFWCNPISGHNTLYWYLQNLGQGPELLIRYENEEAVDDSQLPKDRFSAERLKGVDSTLKIQPAELGDSAVYLCASSLERTGGSYEQYFGPGTRLTVT.

The chain carries TRBV5-1 and TRBJ2-5; 8 nucleotides agree with TRBD2. Trimming cost V 5 bases and J 5 bases; bases outside gene matches: 11. This CDR3 contains 15 residues. CDR1 SGHRS and CDR2 YFSETQ come from the germline V gene. This chain's CDR3 is CASRRIERELETQYF. CDR3 sequence (DNA): TGCGCCAGCAGACGAATAGAGCGGGAGCTGGAGACCCAGTACTTC. The complete variable domain, with remaining parts taken from reference TRBV5-1 and TRBJ2-5, reads KAGVTQTPRYLIKTRGQQVTLSCSPISGHRSVSWYQQTPGQGLQFLFEYFSETQRNKGNFPGRFSGRQFSNSRSEMNVSTLELGDSALYLCASRRIERELETQYFGPGTRLLVL.

V gene TRBV5-1 combines with J gene TRBJ1-1; D perhaps matches TRBD1 (5 bases). With 3 bases removed from V and 6 bases from J, the gap between germline ends came to 9 bases. There are 12 residues in the CDR3. The V gene's germline CDR1 is SGHRS and CDR2 YFSETQ. The CDR3 spells CASSSTAPEAFF. The CDR3 DNA follows: TGCGCCAGCAGCTCGACAGCCCCTGAAGCTTTCTTT.

This clone was counted a single time. The chain couples TRBV30 to TRBJ2-3; 11 bases agree with TRBD2. Germline loops: CDR1 GTSNPN, CDR2 SVGIG (reference sequence). This CDR3 has 16 residues. The ends lost 0 bases at V and 7 bases at J; junction bases unmatched: 9. The CDR3 DNA sequence: TGTGCCTGGAGTGTCCCATTGACTAGCGGGGCCCATACGCAGTATTTT. Amino acids: CAWSVPLTSGAHTQYF.

This clone has only one observation. The chain combines TRBV4-2 with TRBJ2-5; the match to TRBD1 covers 10 bases. CDR3 length: 14 residues. Germline CDR1 reads LGHNA; CDR2 reads YNFKEQ. V shed 4 bases and J 3 bases; nucleotides not matched to a gene: 2. The CDR3 DNA sequence: TGTGCCAGCAGCCTCGGGACAGGGGAAGAGACCCAGTACTTC. Translated, it gives CASSLGTGEETQYF.

V gene TRBV5-1 combines with J gene TRBJ2-3; D is possibly TRBD1 (5 bases). CDR3 length equals 13 residues. Germline V gene lookup returns CDR1 SGHRS and CDR2 YFSETQ. V was trimmed by 4 bases and J by 1 base, leaving 7 bases between them. CDR3 loop: CASSQQGTDTQYF. The CDR3 DNA is TGCGCCAGCAGCCAACAGGGCACAGATACGCAGTATTTT. Together with reference TRBV5-1 and TRBJ2-3, the CDR3 gives the full variable domain: KAGVTQTPRYLIKTRGQQVTLSCSPISGHRSVSWYQQTPGQGLQFLFEYFSETQRNKGNFPGRFSGRQFSNSRSEMNVSTLELGDSALYLCASSQQGTDTQYFGPGTRLTVL.

This chain uses TRBV6-1 with TRBJ1-2; tentatively, D is TRBD1 (6 bases). CDR1 and CDR2 from the germline V gene are MNHNS and SASEGT. Trimming pared 4 bases from V and 0 bases from J, leaving 9 bases between. The CDR3 is 14 amino acids. CDR3 DNA: TGTGCCAGCAGTGGGACAGTAGCTAACTATGGCTACACCTTC. This codes for CASSGTVANYGYTF.

This clone was observed a few times. The chain uses TRBV29-1 and TRBJ2-1; D call uncertain. V was trimmed by 3 bases and J by 3 bases, leaving 9 bases between them. This CDR3 has 13 amino acids. Germline V gene data show CDR1 as SQVTM and CDR2 as ANQGSEA. CDR3 in amino acids: CSVEVAVYNEQFF. In nucleotides, the CDR3 is TGCAGCGTTGAGGTAGCTGTCTACAATGAGCAGTTCTTC.

The genes are TRBV6-6 and TRBJ2-7; tentatively, D is TRBD2 (6 bases). V gave up 5 bases and J gave up 6 bases, with 14 bases separating them. CDR1 is MNHNY and CDR2 is SVGAGI in the germline V gene (reference sequence). The CDR3 contains 13 residues. CDR3 in amino acids: CASSPVGGGEQYF. The CDR3, as DNA: TGTGCCAGCAGTCCAGTGGGGGGAGGCGAGCAGTACTTC.

The chain uses TRBV7-2 and TRBJ1-5; 8 nucleotides align to TRBD1. The CDR3 has 14 residues. The ends lost 6 bases at V and 8 bases at J; junction bases unmatched: 9. From germline, CDR1 is SGHTA and CDR2 FQGNSA. The CDR3 DNA reads as TGTGCCAGCAGTTCTGGACAGGGAACCGAGCCCCAGCATTTT. Its translation: CASSSGQGTEPQHF.

The chain uses TRBV7-2 and TRBJ2-1, with TRBD2 as a possible D gene (6 bases). The CDR3 is 16 amino acids. V lost 0 bases, J lost 3 bases, and 12 bases lay in between. CDR1 is SGHTA, CDR2 FQGNSA, per germline. CDR3 nucleotide sequence: TGTGCCAGCAGCTTAGCTCCGGGACTGGTCTACAATGAGCAGTTCTTC. Translating gives CASSLAPGLVYNEQFF.

The genes are TRBV4-1 and TRBJ2-5; TRBD1 aligns across 7 bases. The CDR3 is 14 residues long. Germline V gene lookup returns CDR1 MGHRA and CDR2 YSYEKL. Trimming removed 4 bases from V and 4 bases from J; junction bases left unmatched: 6. The CDR3 is CASSLDRRPETQYF. The CDR3 region has the DNA TGCGCCAGCAGCCTGGACAGGCGGCCAGAGACCCAGTACTTC.

V and J are TRBV28 and TRBJ2-5, with D unresolved. The CDR3 loop spans 18 amino acids. Germline CDR1 MDHEN, CDR2 SYDVKM. Trimming removed 7 bases from V and 1 base from J, with 25 bases in between. In nucleotides, the CDR3 is TGTGCCAGCACCAATGGGGTCCCAGCCTCTACCGGCCAAGAGACCCAGTACTTC. As protein: CASTNGVPASTGQETQYF. The entire variable domain, with the rest obtained from reference TRBV28 and TRBJ2-5, is as follows: DVKVTQSSRYLVKRTGEKVFLECVQDMDHENMFWYRQDPGLGLRLIYFSYDVKMKEKGDIPEGYSVSREKKERFSLILESASTNQTSMYLCASTNGVPASTGQETQYFGPGTRLLVL.

This clone was seen only once. The DNA for the CDR3 is TGTGCCAGCAGCCCAGAGGGAGGTGTTGGCTACAATGAGCAGTTCTTC. It codes for CASSPEGGVGYNEQFF. The chain combines TRBV7-2 with TRBJ2-1, with D perhaps matching TRBD2 (6 bases). V shed 5 bases and J shed 3 bases, with 17 bases lying between them. Germline-derived CDR1 and CDR2 are SGHTA and FQGNSA. The CDR3 loop spans 16 amino acids. Variable domain in full (rest from reference TRBV7-2 and TRBJ2-1): GAGVSQSPSNKVTEKGKDVELRCDPISGHTALYWYRQSLGQGLEFLIYFQGNSAPDKSGLPSDRFSAERTGGSVSTLTIQRTQQEDSAVYLCASSPEGGVGYNEQFFGPGTRLTVL.

This clone was observed once. The chain uses TRBV30 and TRBJ1-1; D is undetermined. V was trimmed by 0 bases and J by 6 bases, leaving 14 bases between them. CDR3 length: 14 amino acids. Germline-derived CDR1 and CDR2 are GTSNPN and SVGIG (reference sequence). This CDR3 reads CAWSVFLGSSEAFF. Here the CDR3 DNA reads TGTGCCTGGAGTGTTTTTTTAGGGTCCTCTGAAGCTTTCTTT.

This chain links TRBV27 with TRBJ1-5; TRBD1 matches 8 bases. V gave up 5 bases and J gave up 0 bases; unmatched junction bases: 6. The germline CDR1 and CDR2 sequences are MNHEY and SMNVEV (reference sequence). The CDR3 consists of 16 residues. In nucleotides, the CDR3 is TGTGCCAGCAGTGCGACAGGGGCGAATAGCAATCAGCCCCAGCATTTT. It translates to CASSATGANSNQPQHF.

V usage is TRBV15 and J usage is TRBJ2-6, with 8 bases aligning to TRBD1. V lost 0 bases to trimming and J lost 0 bases; unmatched junction nucleotides: 16. The CDR3 loop spans 22 amino acids. The germline V gene encodes CDR1 LNHNV and CDR2 YYDKDF (reference sequence). The CDR3 bases are TGTGCCACCAGCAGAGATAAGGCGGAGACAGGGGCCTTGAACTCTGGGGCCAACGTCCTGACTTTC. Translating it yields CATSRDKAETGALNSGANVLTF.

The CDR3 protein is CASSPGQDTGELFF. CDR3 coding DNA: TGTGCCAGTAGCCCGGGACAGGATACCGGGGAGCTGTTTTTT. V is TRBV19 and J is TRBJ2-2; 8 bases are a match to TRBD1. Looked up from germline, CDR1 is LNHDA and CDR2 is SQIVND (reference sequence). CDR3 length equals 14 residues. J gave up 5 bases and V 6 bases, and 5 bases lay outside the gene matches.

The J gene is TRBJ1-1, the V gene TRBV7-9; tentatively, D is TRBD1 (6 bases). Per germline, CDR1 SEHNR and CDR2 FQNEAQ (reference sequence). V lost 7 bases to trimming and J lost 4 bases, with 19 bases between them. This CDR3 contains 15 residues. The CDR3 region is CASTGGTGLPTEAFF. In DNA form, the CDR3 reads TGTGCCAGCACCGGGGGCACAGGACTCCCCACTGAAGCTTTCTTT.